This T cell receptor (beta chain) was documented in a study of tumor and adjacent non-tumor tissue in lung cancer (dated by TCRdb to the late 2010s). Broadly, across the study: By cancer type, the cohort comprised eleven to twelve adenocarcinoma patients, a couple of squamous cell carcinoma patients and 1 small cell lung cancer patient. The 15 enrolled patients, of whom around 10 were men and 5 were women, were aged about 30 to 80 years and were diagnosed with TNM stage I to III disease. A total of 95 million to 150 million productive TCRbeta reads were generated by sequencing, corresponding to an average of roughly 4 million reads per sample. Using bulk TCRbeta repertoires from 15 lung cancer patients, the study set lung tumor tissue side by side with matched distant non-tumor lung tissue. For each patient, one tumor sample and one normal lung sample were taken, giving thirty paired specimens that underwent TCRbeta CDR3 sequencing.

RNA was isolated from bulk, unsorted tissue, and RNA quality was assessed with a NanoDrop ND-1000 and an Agilent 2100. For the normal lung samples, distant non-tumor tissue was collected more than 3 cm away from the tumor edge. All donors had newly diagnosed lung cancer, had not received prior chemotherapy, and were admitted for thoracic surgery in China between August and November 2014. The study excluded patients who had received radiotherapy or chemotherapy before or who had another cancer at the same time. Pieces of surgical tissue measuring 1-2 cm3 were kept in RNAlater solution and held at -80 degrees C until needed. The method behind the library was multiplex PCR. The run used an Illumina HiSeq 2500. TCRbeta libraries were constructed through three rounds of nested PCR with primers (Table S4) according to protocols modified from ARM-PCR. PCR products of 200-500 bp were gel-excised and purified with the QIAquick gel extraction kit before sequencing. In the paper's pipeline: Trimmomatic was used to clean the reads, FLASH was used to merge the reads into complete CDR3 sequences, and MiTCR was used to assign the reads to V(D)J germline segments. Clonal diversity was computed as the inverse Simpson's index with VDJtools. A read counted as productive if the sequence was in-frame and lacked a premature stop codon. TCRdb trimmed the raw reads at Q25, called clones with MiXCR and kept productive beta chains. Each CDR3 protein appears once, grouped with its most common genes and DNA. The authors' filters were not applied to this entry. Counted in this sample were over 40,000 distinct CDR3 sequences; approximately 59% of them appeared once. The ten largest make up under 20% of the sample.

This clonotype was picked up a small number of times. Its antigen remains undetermined. A single base separates this from a much larger clone, so it may be a read error. The final CDR3 position lacks the conserved phenylalanine or tryptophan, pointing to a likely read error. At the junction V is shortened by 6 bases and J by 5 bases, with 13 bases in between. Termini included, the CDR3 measures 13 amino acids. Left in the record is the CDR3 DNA by itself, 39 bases read in frame from the first base. From the germline V gene, CDR1 is MNHEY and CDR2 is SVGAGI. Findings and caveats that apply to the study as a whole: Tumor tissue showed significantly higher TCR diversity (inverse Simpson) than normal lung tissue, at roughly 390 vs 170 (P = 0.0075, Mann-Whitney U test). Neither the sequencing platform nor unique molecular identifiers are named or mentioned anywhere in the methods. Peripheral blood was not sequenced, so blood TCRbeta repertoires were not examined in the lung cancer patients of the study. Younger patients had significantly higher TCR diversity, and higher tumor TCR diversity was associated with shorter overall and disease-free survival. Only 15 or so patients were included in the cohort, and the need for larger samples and more detailed clinical data was noted by the authors. In normal lung, the top 100 clones accounted for a significantly larger cumulative share of the repertoire than in tumor tissue.

This sequence originates from a middle-aged woman with non-small cell lung cancer. The sequenced sample was distant non-tumor lung tissue. In this chain, TRBV6-5 is recombined with TRBJ1-1; the D gene cannot be named for sure. The DNA is as follows: TGTGCCAGCAGGGGCCTCGTAGAGACTGAAGCTTTCCTT. Translated, this gives CASRGLVETEAFL.